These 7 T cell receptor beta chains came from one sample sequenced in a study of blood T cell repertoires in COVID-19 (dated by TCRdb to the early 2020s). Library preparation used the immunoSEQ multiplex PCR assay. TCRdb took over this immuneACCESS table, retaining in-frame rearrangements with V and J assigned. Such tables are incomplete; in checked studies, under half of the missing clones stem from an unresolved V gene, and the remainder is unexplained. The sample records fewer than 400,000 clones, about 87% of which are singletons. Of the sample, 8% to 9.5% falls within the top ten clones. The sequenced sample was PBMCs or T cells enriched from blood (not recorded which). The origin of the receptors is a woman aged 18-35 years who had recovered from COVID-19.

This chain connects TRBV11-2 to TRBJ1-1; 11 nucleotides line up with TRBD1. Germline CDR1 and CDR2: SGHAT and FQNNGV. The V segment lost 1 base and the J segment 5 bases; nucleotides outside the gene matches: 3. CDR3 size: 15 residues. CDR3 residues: CASSLGGTGGTEAFF. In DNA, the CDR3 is TGTGCCAGCAGCTTAGGAGGGACAGGGGGAACTGAAGCTTTCTTT.

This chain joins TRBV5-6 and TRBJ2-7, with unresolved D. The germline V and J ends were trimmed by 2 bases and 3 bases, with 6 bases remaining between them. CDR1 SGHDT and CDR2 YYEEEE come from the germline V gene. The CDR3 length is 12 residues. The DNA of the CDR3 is TGTGCCAGCAGCTTACTGAACTACGAGCAGTACTTC. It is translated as CASSLLNYEQYF.

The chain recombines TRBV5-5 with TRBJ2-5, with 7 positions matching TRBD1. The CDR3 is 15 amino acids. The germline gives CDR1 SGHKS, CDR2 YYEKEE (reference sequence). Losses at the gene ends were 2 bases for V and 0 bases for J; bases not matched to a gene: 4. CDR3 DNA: TGTGCCAGCAGCTTACAGGGGTTGTACCAAGAGACCCAGTACTTC. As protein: CASSLQGLYQETQYF.

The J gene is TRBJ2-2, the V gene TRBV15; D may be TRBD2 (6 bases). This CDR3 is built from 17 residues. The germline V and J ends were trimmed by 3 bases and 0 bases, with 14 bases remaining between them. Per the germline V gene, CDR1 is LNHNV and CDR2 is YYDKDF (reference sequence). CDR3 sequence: CATSRIGGLSNTGELFF. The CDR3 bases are TGTGCCACCAGCAGGATTGGGGGACTGTCGAACACCGGGGAGCTGTTTTTT.

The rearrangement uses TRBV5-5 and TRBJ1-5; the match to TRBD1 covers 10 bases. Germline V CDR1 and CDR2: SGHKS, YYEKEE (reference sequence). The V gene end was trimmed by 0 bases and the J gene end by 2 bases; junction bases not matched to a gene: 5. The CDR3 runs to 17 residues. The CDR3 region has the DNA TGTGCCAGCAGCTTGGAGGGACAGGGGATAGGCAATCAGCCCCAGCATTTT. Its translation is CASSLEGQGIGNQPQHF. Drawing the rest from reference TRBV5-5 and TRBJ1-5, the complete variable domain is DAGVTQSPTHLIKTRGQQVTLRCSPISGHKSVSWYQQVLGQGPQFIFQYYEKEERGRGNFPDRFSARQFPNYSSELNVNALLLGDSALYLCASSLEGQGIGNQPQHFGDGTRLSIL.

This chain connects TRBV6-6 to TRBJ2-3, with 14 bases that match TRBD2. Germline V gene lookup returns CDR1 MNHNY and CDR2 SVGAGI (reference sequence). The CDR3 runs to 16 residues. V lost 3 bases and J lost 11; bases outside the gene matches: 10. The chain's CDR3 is CASSYATSGGARGQYF. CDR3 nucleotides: TGTGCCAGCAGTTATGCGACTAGCGGGGGGGCTCGCGGGCAGTATTTT.

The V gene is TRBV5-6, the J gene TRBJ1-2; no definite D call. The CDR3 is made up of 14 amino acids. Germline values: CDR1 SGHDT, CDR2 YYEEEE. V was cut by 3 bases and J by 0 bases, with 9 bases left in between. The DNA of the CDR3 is TGTGCCAGCAGCTCTCCTCCTCCTAACTATGGCTACACCTTC. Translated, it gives CASSSPPPNYGYTF.